Included here is one T cell receptor beta chain sequence, with context. The antigen is unknown. PCR involved 60 Vbeta and 13 Jbeta primers. This table comes from immunoSEQ multiplex PCR, and its TCRdb copy is limited to in-frame clones, with some not included. The sample consists of 150,000 to 180,000 clones, over 65% of them appearing once. The sample originates from a study of cytomegalovirus exposure and HLA in healthy donors. Study-wide points: 15,000 to 20,000 TCR beta sequences were associated with HLA alleles at 0.05 false discovery rate in a later analysis. Apparent HLA restriction characterized most CMV-associated TCR beta chains in a later analysis.

Trimming left V 3 bases short and J 4 bases short, with 11 bases between. This CDR3 spans 14 amino acids. The germline V gene encodes CDR1 SGHVS and CDR2 FQNEAQ. Material: PBMCs. The clonotype was recovered from a young man in good health and CMV-seronegative. J is TRBJ2-3 and V is TRBV7-8; tentative D call: TRBD2 (7 bases). The CDR3 DNA sequence: TGTGCCAGCAGCTTGGCGGGGGCAGCAGATACGCAGTATTTT. Translation gives CASSLAGAADTQYF. The variable domain in full, with the rest retrieved from reference TRBV7-8 and TRBJ2-3, is GAGVSQSPRYKVAKRGQDVALRCDPISGHVSLFWYQQALGQGPEFLTYFQNEAQLDKSGLPSDRFFAERPEGSVSTLKIQRTQQEDSAVYLCASSLAGAADTQYFGPGTRLTVL.